This TCR beta chain was observed in a study of vaccination and CD4 T cells after COVID-19. Study-wide background: Spike peptides, overlapping and drawn from SARS-CoV-2, HCoV-NL63, HCoV-OC43 and HCoV-229E, were used to stimulate cells.

Regarding the study as a whole: In median terms, SARS-CoV-2-reactive clonotypes went from about 20 to 38, a nonsignificant rise.

Points on this clonotype: Its target is unknown.

The sample's treatment: approximately 11-day PBMC culture with coronavirus spike peptide pools or control peptides (ViraFEST assay). Sequenced with the Oncomine TCR Beta short-read assay was DNA taken from cultured CD4+ T cells. Each CDR3 protein gets one entry after TCRdb re-called the PCR reads with MiXCR. The table records about 21,000 distinct CDR3 sequences, 55% of them present only once. Trimming removed 2 bases from V and 6 bases from J, with 21 bases in between. Looked up from germline, CDR1 is MNHEY and CDR2 is SVGEGT. This CDR3 comprises 17 residues. V and J are TRBV6-2 or TRBV6-3 and TRBJ2-3, with D possibly being TRBD2 (6 bases). The specimen was CD4+ T cells from blood, cultured in vitro. The TCR comes from a human donor who had recovered from COVID-19. The DNA of the CDR3 is TGTGCCAGCAGTTACCCCCAGGGACTCTCGAGGGTTGATACGCAGTATTTT. This translates into CASSYPQGLSRVDTQYF.